This T cell receptor beta chain was sequenced for a study of blood T cell repertoires in COVID-19 (dated by TCRdb to between 2020 and 2021). Looking at the study overall: Collaborator samples came from the United States, Italy and Spain and covered acute and convalescent phases of COVID-19. The prospective study material was composed of cDNA or gDNA derived from T cells, B-cell-depleted T cells, or PBMCs. The dataset comprised deeply sampled blood TCRbeta repertoires from subjects exposed to, actively infected with, or recovered from COVID-19. The repertoires were released in a freely available public database meant as a resource for research on the immune response to SARS-CoV-2. The samples were drawn from two sources: the first 160 participants of the ongoing ImmuneRACE study, and over 1,000 subjects contributed by 6 global collaborators. A de-identified subject ID, COVID-19 status, age in years and sex were almost always included in the sample metadata. Where available, HLA class I and class II types were taken from metadata supplied by the sample provider and were not determined by assay-based typing.

From the cysteine up to the phenylalanine, the CDR3 has a length of 13 residues. The retained sequence is limited to the CDR3, 39 bases, with the frame set at the first base. CDR1 and CDR2, per the germline V gene, are MDHEN and SYDVKM. Cut back by 1 base and 5 bases, the V and J ends lie 8 bases apart. Paper-wide results and their limitations: The amount of clinical and demographic metadata varied by source and participant and was provided uncurated.

About this clone itself: This clone's antigen is unknown. No base qualities exist here, and no much larger clone lies one base off it.

The immunoSEQ Assay, a bias-controlled multiplex PCR, was used to amplify TCRbeta CDR3 regions from genomic DNA. In the paper's pipeline: The number of nucleated cells in each sample was estimated from the amplification of reference gene primers within the assay. To quantify the absolute abundance of each unique TCRbeta CDR3 rearrangement, sequence reads were collapsed and filtered. For each sample, productive Simpson clonality was calculated by taking the square root of Simpson's diversity index across productive rearrangements. Not all clones reach the TCRdb copy of this immuneACCESS table, which keeps in-frame sequences only. Checked studies attribute under half of the gap to unresolved V genes and leave the rest unexplained. The V and J calls and clone size were taken over from that table, and D and trimming were inferred from the DNA. This sample comprises 160,000 or so clones, over 75% of them detected only once. Clones ranked in the top ten supply approximately 9.9% of the sample.

Whole blood was collected in K2EDTA tubes by collaborating institutions according to the institutions' own protocols. For TCRbeta analysis, collaborators shipped samples in one of three forms: frozen whole blood, isolated PBMCs, or DNA extracted from either of those sample types. This receptor was obtained from a man aged 55 to 69 with active or convalescent COVID-19. Rearrangement joined TRBV28 to TRBJ1-2; the D gene identity is not certain. Sequenced: peripheral blood. The sequence in DNA is TGTGCCAGCAGTTTATTTGGGAGTTATGGCTACACCTTC. It translates to CASSLFGSYGYTF.